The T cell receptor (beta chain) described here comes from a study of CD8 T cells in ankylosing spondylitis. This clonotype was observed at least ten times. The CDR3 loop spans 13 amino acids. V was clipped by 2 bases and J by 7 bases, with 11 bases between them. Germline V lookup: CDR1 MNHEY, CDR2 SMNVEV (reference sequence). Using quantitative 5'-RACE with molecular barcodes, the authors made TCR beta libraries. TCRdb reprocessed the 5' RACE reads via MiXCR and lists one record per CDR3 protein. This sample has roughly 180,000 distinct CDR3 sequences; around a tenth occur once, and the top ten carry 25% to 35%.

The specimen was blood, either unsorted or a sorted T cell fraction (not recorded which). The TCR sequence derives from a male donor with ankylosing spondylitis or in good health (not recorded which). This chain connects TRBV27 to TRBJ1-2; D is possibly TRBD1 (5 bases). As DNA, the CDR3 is TGTGCCAGCAGTTTAGGGGGGGGAGTTGGCTACACCTTC. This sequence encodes CASSLGGGVGYTF.